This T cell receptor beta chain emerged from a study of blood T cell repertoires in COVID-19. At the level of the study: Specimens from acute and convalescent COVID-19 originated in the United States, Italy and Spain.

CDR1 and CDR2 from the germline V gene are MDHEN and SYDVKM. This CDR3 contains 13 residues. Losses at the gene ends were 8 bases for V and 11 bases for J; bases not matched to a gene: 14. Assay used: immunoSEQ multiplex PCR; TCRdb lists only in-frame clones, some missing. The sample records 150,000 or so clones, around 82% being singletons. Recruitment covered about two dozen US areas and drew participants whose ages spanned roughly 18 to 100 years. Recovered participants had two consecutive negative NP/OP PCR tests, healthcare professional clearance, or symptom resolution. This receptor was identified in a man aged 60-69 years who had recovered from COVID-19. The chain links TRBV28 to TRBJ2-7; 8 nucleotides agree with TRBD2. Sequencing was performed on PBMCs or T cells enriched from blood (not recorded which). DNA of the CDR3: TGTGCCAGCTGGAGCCTTGAAGCGGGAGAAAAGTACTTC. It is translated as CASWSLEAGEKYF.